Presented here are 19 T cell receptor beta chains from one specimen sequenced in a study of lung T cells in sarcoidosis with Löfgren's syndrome. TCRdb re-called the reads through MiXCR, storing one row per CDR3 protein. Counted here are roughly 2,200 distinct CDR3 sequences, approximately 19% occurring once; the ten biggest clones make up 20% to 30%. Sequencing was carried out using CD4+ T cells from bronchoalveolar lavage. Receptors originate from a human donor with sarcoidosis (Löfgren's syndrome or another form), or a control subject (not recorded which).

This clonotype rates as medium-sized (0.01 to 0.1%). The chain links TRBV2 to TRBJ1-3, with D maybe TRBD1 (5 bases). The CDR3 spans 13 residues. CDR1 and CDR2 from the germline V gene are SNHLY and FYNNEI. V lost 8 bases and J 2 bases, leaving 10 bases between the germline ends. The DNA for the CDR3 is TGTGCCAGCGCCGGGACGGCTGGAAACACCATATATTTT. It yields the protein CASAGTAGNTIYF.

There are many counts of this clonotype. The chain combines TRBV7-2 with TRBJ2-7; 8 bases are shared with TRBD1. The CDR3 runs to 14 residues. The germline V gene encodes CDR1 SGHTA and CDR2 FQGNSA. Germline trimming cut 3 bases from V and 1 base from J; bases unmatched to any gene: 2. The CDR3 DNA follows: TGTGCCAGCAGCTTCGACAGGGGTTCCTACGAGCAGTACTTC. It encodes CASSFDRGSYEQYF.

This clonotype was seen repeatedly, ten times or more. The chain joins TRBV19 to TRBJ2-3, with TRBD2 as a possible D gene (5 bases). Deletions cut 7 bases from V and 5 bases from J, with 19 bases between. From germline, CDR1 is LNHDA and CDR2 SQIVND (reference sequence). The CDR3 runs 15 residues. The CDR3 DNA is TGTGCCAGTAAGTCCAAGTCTATGAGCGGAGATACGCAGTATTTT. The encoded protein is CASKSKSMSGDTQYF. Full variable domain (missing parts from reference TRBV19 and TRBJ2-3): DGGITQSPKYLFRKEGQNVTLSCEQNLNHDAMYWYRQDPGQGLRLIYYSQIVNDFQKGDIAEGYSVSREKKESFPLTVTSAQKNPTAFYLCASKSKSMSGDTQYFGPGTRLTVL.

This clonotype was found many times. The rearrangement links TRBV2 to TRBJ2-1, with TRBD1 matching over 9 bases. The germline CDR1 and CDR2 sequences are SNHLY and FYNNEI. This CDR3 spans 12 amino acids. V was clipped by 5 bases and J by 10 bases; unmatched bases: 3. CDR3 sequence (DNA): TGTGCCAGCAGTAGGGACAGGGAGGAGCAGTTCTTC. Encoded protein: CASSRDREEQFF.

Within the sample, this clonotype is large (0.1 to 1%). CDR3 in amino acids: CASSRTGERTANYGYTF. The CDR3 DNA reads as TGTGCCAGCAGCCGTACGGGGGAGAGGACAGCTAACTATGGCTACACCTTC. The V gene is TRBV14, the J gene TRBJ1-2; D might be TRBD1 (6 bases). CDR1 and CDR2 (germline): SGHDN, FVKESK. V was cut by 4 bases and J by 0 bases, with 18 bases left in between. The CDR3 is 17 residues long.

This clonotype is large (0.1 to 1%) by share. CDR3 sequence reads: CASTLDSTSYNEQFF. CDR3 in DNA: TGTGCCAGCACCCTGGACTCCACGTCCTACAATGAGCAGTTCTTC. The rearrangement joins TRBV4-2 to TRBJ2-1; D is possibly TRBD2 (5 bases). CDR1 is LGHNA and CDR2 is YNFKEQ in the germline V gene. Trimming shortened V by 7 bases and J by 1 base, and 14 bases separated the two germline ends. This CDR3 has 15 amino acids.

This clonotype was detected ten times or more. The chain joins TRBV19 to TRBJ1-2; D gene uncertain. Trimming took off 5 bases at V and 4 bases at J, with 8 bases between the two ends. Germline V gene data show CDR1 as LNHDA and CDR2 as SQIVND (reference sequence). This CDR3 comprises 12 residues. The CDR3 DNA is TGTGCCAGTAGTCCGAGGGCCTATGGCTACACCTTC. It translates to CASSPRAYGYTF.

This clonotype was seen a single time. A read error may explain this, as a much larger clone is one base away. This chain links TRBV5-1 with TRBJ1-3; TRBD1 might be the D (6 bases). The germline V gene has CDR1 SGHRS and CDR2 YFSETQ. CDR3 length: 14 residues. This chain's CDR3 is CSSSDPGEGNTIYF. CDR3 sequence (DNA): TGCTCCAGCAGCGATCCAGGGGAAGGAAACACCATATATTTT.

In its sample, this clonotype ranks as medium-sized. The rearrangement joins TRBV7-3 to TRBJ2-2, with D possibly TRBD2 on 6 matching bases. In germline, CDR1 is SGHTA, CDR2 FQGTGA. This CDR3 is 15 amino acids long. Trimming took off 2 bases at V and 2 bases at J, with 9 bases between the two ends. CDR3 DNA sequence: TGTGCCAGCAGCTTAGGGCGGGATAACACCGGGGAGCTGTTTTTT. This translates into CASSLGRDNTGELFF. Full variable domain (remainder filled in from reference TRBV7-3 and TRBJ2-2): GAGVSQTPSNKVTEKGKYVELRCDPISGHTALYWYRQSLGQGPEFLIYFQGTGAADDSGLPNDRFFAVRPEGSVSTLKIQRTERGDSAVYLCASSLGRDNTGELFFGEGSRLTVL.

Relative to its sample, this clonotype is large. V gene TRBV6-1 combines with J gene TRBJ2-1; no clear D gene. The V and J ends lost 6 bases and 2 bases respectively, with 14 bases between them. This CDR3 is built from 15 residues. Looked up from germline, CDR1 is MNHNS and CDR2 is SASEGT. CDR3 sequence (DNA): TGTGCCAGCAGGGGCGGACCACAAGCCTACAATGAGCAGTTCTTC. Translation gives CASRGGPQAYNEQFF.

This clonotype rates as medium-sized. The CDR3 loop is CASRSGSSSGTDTQYF. Written as DNA, the CDR3 is TGTGCCAGCAGGAGCGGGAGTTCTAGTGGCACAGATACGCAGTATTTT. J is TRBJ2-3 and V is TRBV6-1; 8 bases are a match to TRBD2. From germline, CDR1 is MNHNS and CDR2 SASEGT. There are 16 residues in the CDR3. The V gene end was trimmed by 6 bases and the J gene end by 1 base; junction bases not matched to a gene: 9.

By share, this clonotype ranks as medium-sized. The chain couples TRBV2 to TRBJ1-5; unclear D gene. The CDR3 spans 14 residues. Germline V CDR1 and CDR2: SNHLY, FYNNEI. Trimming pared 7 bases from V and 4 bases from J, leaving 14 bases between. The CDR3 DNA reads as TGTGCCAGCAACCCGGGGAGGGTTAATCAGCCCCAGCATTTT. The encoded protein is CASNPGRVNQPQHF.

The chain combines TRBV10-3 with TRBJ1-1; D perhaps matches TRBD1 (5 bases). Germline values: CDR1 ENHRY, CDR2 SYGVKD. V was clipped by 2 bases and J by 0 bases, with 10 bases between them. There are 15 residues in the CDR3. The CDR3 DNA is TGTGCCATCAGTGAGCCACAGGACCTGAACACTGAAGCTTTCTTT. This encodes CAISEPQDLNTEAFF.

Relative to its sample, this clonotype is large (0.1 to 1%). The chain combines TRBV28 with TRBJ1-1; no definite D call. Germline V CDR1 and CDR2: MDHEN, SYDVKM. This CDR3 is built from 12 residues. Trimming shortened V by 6 bases and J by 1 base, and 6 bases separated the two germline ends. CDR3 region: CASRWSNTEAFF. The DNA of the CDR3 is TGTGCCAGCAGATGGTCGAACACTGAAGCTTTCTTT.

By its share, this clonotype is medium-sized (0.01 to 0.1%). The chain employs TRBV25-1 and TRBJ1-1, with 7 nucleotides matching TRBD1. The CDR3 has 14 residues. Germline assignment: CDR1 MGHDK and CDR2 SYGVNS. Trimming cost V 3 bases and J 5 bases; bases outside gene matches: 6. The DNA for the CDR3 is TGTGCCAGCAGTGAGCCACAGGGGAAGACTGAAGCTTTCTTT. It is translated as CASSEPQGKTEAFF.

This clonotype was recorded at least ten times. The chain joins TRBV7-2 to TRBJ2-7; TRBD1 or TRBD2 may be the D gene (5 bases each). The CDR3 covers 16 residues. V was clipped by 5 bases and J by 3 bases, with 20 bases between them. CDR1 and CDR2 from the germline V gene are SGHTA and FQGNSA. The CDR3 DNA reads TGTGCCAGCAGCGACCCATCCGGGACCCGAGTCTACGAGCAGTACTTC. Its translation: CASSDPSGTRVYEQYF.

This clonotype rates as medium-sized (0.01 to 0.1%). The CDR3 nucleotides are TGTGCCAGCAGCCAAGTAGGTTCCGGAGATACGCAGTATTTT. Protein sequence: CASSQVGSGDTQYF. This rearrangement joins TRBV3-1 to TRBJ2-3, with D unresolved. Trimming took 1 base from V and 5 from J, leaving 10 bases between them. There are 14 residues in the CDR3. Germline V gene sequence: CDR1 LGHDT, CDR2 YNNKEL (reference sequence).

This clonotype rates as medium-sized. The rearrangement links TRBV7-2 to TRBJ2-7; no clear D. Germline lookup yields CDR1 SGHTA and CDR2 FQGNSA. The CDR3 runs to 18 residues. The ends were cut back, 2 bases at V and 3 bases at J, with 23 bases in the middle. Written as DNA, the CDR3 is TGTGCCAGCAGCTTAACAAGGATCGGGTCACCGTCTAACTACGAGCAGTACTTC. Amino acid sequence: CASSLTRIGSPSNYEQYF. Full variable domain (rest looked up from reference TRBV7-2 and TRBJ2-7): GAGVSQSPSNKVTEKGKDVELRCDPISGHTALYWYRQSLGQGLEFLIYFQGNSAPDKSGLPSDRFSAERTGGSVSTLTIQRTQQEDSAVYLCASSLTRIGSPSNYEQYFGPGTRLTVT.

This clonotype is medium-sized (0.01 to 0.1%). CDR3 residues: CASKPGQSYEQYF. The CDR3 region has the DNA TGTGCCAGCAAACCGGGACAGAGCTACGAGCAGTACTTC. This chain connects TRBV6-1 to TRBJ2-7, with 7 bases aligning to TRBD1. The CDR3 sequence is 13 residues long. Germline V CDR1 and CDR2: MNHNS, SASEGT. Trimming cost V 7 bases and J 3 bases; bases outside gene matches: 6.